This T cell receptor (beta chain) derives from a study of CD4 T cells in relation to SARS-CoV-2 and coronaviruses. Background on the study: PBMCs were cultured with antigen for roughly 11 days before TCR beta sequencing. No peptide or an HIV-1 Nef peptide pool served as negative control. Findings of the study overall: Samples before the pandemic and after infection were not matched within any donor.

Clones were sequenced by immunoSEQ multiplex PCR, and TCRdb holds only the in-frame ones, with some missing. The sample lists 20,000 to 30,000 clones, 76% seen once, with about 30% in the top ten. The unexposed donors gave CD4+ T cells in about 2010-2019, prior to COVID-19. Isolation of CD4+ T cells took place after approximately 10 days in culture. To note about this clone: No antigen is known for it.

Trimming left V 1 base short and J 2 bases short, with 24 bases between. The germline V gene encodes CDR1 SGHRS and CDR2 YFSETQ. This CDR3 spans 19 amino acids. Source material: CD4+ T cells from PBMCs, cultured in vitro. This receptor was identified in a human donor in good health. The chain employs TRBV5-1 and TRBJ2-5, with a possible D match to TRBD2 (6 bases). CDR3 sequence reads: CASSLLGRGARAPQETQYF. CDR3 in DNA: TGCGCCAGCAGCTTGTTGGGGCGGGGTGCCCGAGCACCTCAAGAGACCCAGTACTTC.